One sample yielded the 8 T cell receptor beta chains listed below, sequenced in a study of T-cell memory formation after mild COVID-19. TCRdb fed the 5' RACE reads into MiXCR, producing one record per CDR3 protein. The table shows 500,000 to 650,000 distinct CDR3 sequences, with about 22% occurring only once. Sequencing was carried out using PBMCs or a T cell subset sorted from them (not recorded which). These receptors were obtained from an adult woman who had mild COVID-19 (a few samples of this study predate the infection). Cell type and time point are not known.

The CDR3 region is CSVSRVGTEAFF. CDR3 bases: TGCAGCGTGAGCAGGGTTGGAACTGAAGCTTTCTTT. The gene calls are TRBV29-1 and TRBJ1-1; maybe TRBD1 (5 bases). Trimming pared 6 bases from V and 5 bases from J, leaving 13 bases between. The V gene's germline CDR1 is SQVTM and CDR2 ANQGSEA. The CDR3 is 12 amino acids. The variable domain in full, completed from reference TRBV29-1 and TRBJ1-1, reads SAVISQKPSRDICQRGTSLTIQCQVDSQVTMMFWYRQQPGQSLTLIATANQGSEATYESGFVIDKFPISRPNLTFSTLTVSNMSPEDSSIYLCSVSRVGTEAFFGQGTRLTVV.

The table lists this clonotype with many counts. The chain employs TRBV19 and TRBJ2-7, with D possibly matching TRBD1 (6 bases). The V gene's germline CDR1 is LNHDA and CDR2 SQIVND (reference sequence). The CDR3 is 14 amino acids. Trimming removed 5 bases from V and 2 bases from J, with 13 bases in between. Written as DNA, the CDR3 is TGTGCCAGTAGTCTACAAGACAGGCCCTACGAGCAGTACTTC. It codes for CASSLQDRPYEQYF.

This clonotype was picked up a small number of times. The chain recombines TRBV11-2 with TRBJ2-5; no firm D call. Germline CDR1 SGHAT, CDR2 FQNNGV. This CDR3 contains 13 residues. Trimming removed 6 bases at V and 0 bases at J, with 8 bases between. The CDR3 DNA is TGTGCCAGCAGGTCACCGTACCAAGAGACCCAGTACTTC. Translation gives CASRSPYQETQYF. Supplemented by reference TRBV11-2 and TRBJ2-5, the full variable domain reads EAGVAQSPRYKIIEKRQSVAFWCNPISGHATLYWYQQILGQGPKLLIQFQNNGVVDDSQLPKDRFSAERLKGVDSTLKIQPAKLEDSAVYLCASRSPYQETQYFGPGTRLLVL.

This clonotype was recorded a few times. V gene TRBV6-1 combines with J gene TRBJ2-5, with D tentatively TRBD1 (5 bases). CDR3 length: 14 residues. Trimming left V 1 base short and J 5 bases short, with 11 bases between. The germline gives CDR1 MNHNS, CDR2 SASEGT. The CDR3 here is CASSEGGFRETQYF. The CDR3 DNA reads as TGTGCCAGCAGTGAAGGGGGCTTCAGGGAGACCCAGTACTTC.

This rearrangement joins TRBV3-1 to TRBJ2-7, with a weak D call TRBD1 (7 bases). Deletions cut 4 bases from V and 0 bases from J, with 19 bases between. The CDR3 sequence is 17 residues long. Germline V gene lookup returns CDR1 LGHDT and CDR2 YNNKEL (reference sequence). As DNA, the CDR3 is TGTGCCAGCAGCCGAGGGTGGAGGGGGCCACTCTCCTACGAGCAGTACTTC. It translates to CASSRGWRGPLSYEQYF.

The chain links TRBV20-1 to TRBJ2-3; 11 nucleotides line up with TRBD2. Germline assignment: CDR1 DFQATT and CDR2 SNEGSKA (reference sequence). This CDR3 comprises 15 residues. The V segment lost 3 bases and the J segment 2 bases; nucleotides outside the gene matches: 4. The CDR3 DNA sequence: TGCAGTGCTAGGGAGACTAGCGGGATCACAGATACGCAGTATTTT. Its protein is CSARETSGITDTQYF.

In its sample, this clonotype was seen once. The chain uses TRBV27 and TRBJ1-2, with no clear D. V lost 2 bases and J 6 bases, leaving 16 bases between the germline ends. This CDR3 region has 15 residues. The germline CDR1 and CDR2 sequences are MNHEY and SMNVEV (reference sequence). The CDR3 nucleotides are TGTGCCAGCAGTTTAACCTCGGGGTCTCTAGATGGCTACACCTTC. Translating it yields CASSLTSGSLDGYTF.

This clonotype was seen repeatedly, ten times or more. The chain recombines TRBV7-9 with TRBJ2-7; D is ambiguous. The V end was cut by 1 base, the J end by 1 base, with 2 bases between. Per the germline V gene, CDR1 is SEHNR and CDR2 is FQNEAQ (reference sequence). There are 12 residues in the CDR3. CDR3 nucleotide sequence: TGTGCCAGCAGCTTAGTTTCCTACGAGCAGTACTTC. It specifies CASSLVSYEQYF.